This is a list of T cell receptor beta chains from one sample in a study of cytomegalovirus exposure and HLA in healthy donors. Data came from immunoSEQ multiplex PCR; TCRdb stores just in-frame clones and leaves some out. The sample contains about 160,000 clones, 70% to 80% of which appear only once. Sequencing input: PBMCs. These receptors came from a man aged 35-49 years in good health and CMV-seronegative. CDR3s include the opening cysteine and the closing phenylalanine or tryptophan. The D gene is left open where the match is weak. Clone size appears in some rows only: once, few, many, or a class for an expanded clone.

clone size	V gene	D gene	J gene	CDR3 protein	CDR3 DNA
NA	TRBV6-1	TRBD1	TRBJ1-2	CASSTRDRETTF	TGTGCCAGCAGTACCCGGGACAGGGAGACGACCTTC
NA	TRBV7-2	TRBD1	TRBJ1-4	CASSLEGRQGNEKLFF	TGTGCCAGCAGCTTAGAGGGGAGACAGGGTAATGAAAAACTGTTTTTT
NA	TRBV30	TRBD2	TRBJ2-2	CAWSVLRGAGELFF	TGTGCCTGGAGTGTACTCCGGGGGGCCGGGGAGCTGTTTTTT
NA	TRBV19	NA	TRBJ1-3	CASSVGESSSGNTIYF	TGTGCCAGCTCGGTGGGAGAGTCTAGCTCTGGAAACACCATATATTTT
NA	TRBV5-4	NA	TRBJ2-2	CASSLSPRGNTGELFF	TGTGCCAGCAGCTTATCCCCCAGGGGCAACACCGGGGAGCTGTTTTTT
NA	TRBV7-3	NA	TRBJ2-3	CASSLRGTTSTDTQYF	TGTGCCAGCAGCTTACGCGGGACCACAAGCACAGATACGCAGTATTTT
NA	TRBV9	TRBD2	TRBJ2-7	CASSVGLSTGGAEEQYF	TGTGCCAGCAGCGTAGGATTGAGTACGGGGGGGGCTGAGGAGCAGTACTTC
NA	TRBV5-6	NA	TRBJ2-2	CASSLGTGSGYTGELFF	TGTGCCAGCAGCTTGGGTACAGGGAGCGGTTATACCGGGGAGCTGTTTTTT
NA	TRBV7-9	TRBD1	TRBJ1-1	CASRSWTGDLTEAFF	TGTGCCAGCAGGTCCTGGACAGGGGATTTAACTGAAGCTTTCTTT
NA	TRBV28	NA	TRBJ1-3	CAVEKGGPGNTIYF	TGTGCTGTGGAAAAAGGGGGTCCTGGAAACACCATATATTTT
NA	TRBV7-2	TRBD1	TRBJ2-7	CASSWTGYEQYF	TGTGCCAGCAGCTGGACAGGGTACGAGCAGTACTTC
NA	TRBV6-6	TRBD1	TRBJ1-2	CASSRTGNYGYTF	TGTGCCAGCAGTCGGACAGGGAACTATGGCTACACCTTC
NA	TRBV9	TRBD2	TRBJ2-3	CASSEWGGSTDTQYF	TGTGCCAGCAGCGAATGGGGGGGGAGCACAGATACGCAGTATTTT
NA	TRBV13	NA	TRBJ2-3	CASSLKAGTDTQYF	TGTGCCAGCAGCTTAAAGGCGGGCACAGATACGCAGTATTTT
few	TRBV6-1	NA	TRBJ1-1	CASSELTEAFF	TGTGCCAGCAGTGAACTCACTGAAGCTTTCTTT
NA	TRBV30	NA	TRBJ1-5	CAWSGNQGNQPQHF	TGTGCCTGGAGTGGAAATCAGGGGAATCAGCCCCAGCATTTT
NA	TRBV19	TRBD1	TRBJ1-1	CASTPKDRNSPEAFF	TGTGCCAGTACCCCAAAGGACAGGAATAGCCCTGAAGCTTTCTTT
few	TRBV4-3	NA	TRBJ2-2	CASSHSSGTGELFF	TGCGCCAGCAGCCATTCGAGTGGTACCGGGGAGCTGTTTTTT
once	TRBV5-1	TRBD1	TRBJ1-5	CASRELGTGQEPQHF	TGCGCCAGCAGGGAACTCGGGACAGGGCAGGAGCCCCAGCATTTT
NA	TRBV6-5	NA	TRBJ1-1	CASSYSKPPLGLEAFF	TGTGCCAGCAGTTACTCGAAACCTCCTTTGGGGCTTGAAGCTTTCTTT
NA	TRBV10-3	NA	TRBJ2-7	CAILDNSGLPGEQYF	TGTGCCATCCTCGACAACTCGGGACTCCCTGGGGAGCAGTACTTC
NA	TRBV4-1	NA	TRBJ1-1	CASSPRDTDGTEAFF	TGCGCCAGCAGCCCCCGGGATACTGACGGCACTGAAGCTTTCTTT
NA	TRBV6-1	NA	TRBJ2-7	CASSEFLGGEQYF	TGTGCCAGCAGTGAATTTTTAGGGGGCGAGCAGTACTTC
NA	TRBV12-5	NA	TRBJ1-2	CASAPDRNYGYTF	TGTGCTAGTGCTCCGGACAGAAACTATGGCTACACCTTC
NA	TRBV5-4	TRBD1	TRBJ2-7	CASSPRDPGQGREQYF	TGTGCCAGCAGCCCCCGCGATCCGGGACAGGGTAGGGAGCAGTACTTC
few	TRBV19	NA	TRBJ1-5	CASSISGLNQPQHF	TGTGCCAGTAGTATTTCAGGGCTCAATCAGCCCCAGCATTTT
NA	TRBV5-4	TRBD1	TRBJ1-2	CASSPVQGEVGYTF	TGTGCCAGCAGCCCCGTACAGGGGGAGGTTGGCTACACCTTC
few	TRBV7-3	TRBD1	TRBJ2-3	CASSEGQGARDAYF	TGTGCCAGCAGCGAGGGACAGGGGGCTCGAGACGCGTATTTT
NA	TRBV6-5	NA	TRBJ2-7	CASSPDWSSYEQYF	TGTGCCAGCAGCCCGGACTGGAGCTCCTACGAGCAGTACTTC
NA	TRBV27	NA	TRBJ2-7	CASKEGHEQYF	TGTGCCAGCAAAGAGGGCCACGAGCAGTACTTC
few	TRBV4-3	TRBD1	TRBJ1-5	CASSQDGTGGDGNQPQHF	TGCGCCAGCAGCCAAGATGGGACAGGGGGCGACGGCAATCAGCCCCAGCATTTT
NA	TRBV11-2	NA	TRBJ1-6	CASSASTRGRNSPLHF	TGTGCCAGCAGCGCCTCAACCCGGGGGAGAAATTCACCCCTCCACTTT
few	TRBV5-4	TRBD2	TRBJ2-2	CASSLALAANTGELFF	TGTGCCAGCAGCTTGGCACTAGCGGCAAACACCGGGGAGCTGTTTTTT
NA	TRBV5-1	NA	TRBJ1-2	CASSLAGSLDYGYTF	TGCGCCAGCAGCTTGGCGGGATCCTTAGACTATGGCTACACCTTC
NA	TRBV5-6	NA	TRBJ1-6	CASSSYRDYNNSPLHF	TGTGCCAGCAGCTCCTACCGGGACTACAATAATTCACCCCTCCACTTT
NA	TRBV28	NA	TRBJ2-7	CASSITGASSYEQYF	TGTGCCAGCAGTATTACAGGAGCTAGCTCCTACGAGCAGTACTTC
NA	TRBV7-9	TRBD2	TRBJ2-7	CASSLTRGGYEQYF	TGTGCCAGCAGCTTAACCCGCGGGGGCTACGAGCAGTACTTC
NA	TRBV11-2	NA	TRBJ2-7	CASSYTLLSYEQYF	TGTGCCAGCAGCTACACCCTTTTATCCTACGAGCAGTACTTC
NA	TRBV28	NA	TRBJ2-5	CASSPGGTGKETQYF	TGTGCCAGCAGCCCCGGTGGGACTGGAAAAGAGACCCAGTACTTC
NA	TRBV4-2	TRBD1	TRBJ1-2	CASSQSGTGDTGYTF	TGTGCCAGCAGTCAATCGGGGACAGGGGATACAGGCTACACCTTC
few	TRBV5-1	NA	TRBJ1-1	CASSLGWGQAFF	TGCGCCAGCAGCTTGGGTTGGGGCCAAGCTTTCTTT
NA	TRBV19	NA	TRBJ1-4	CASSIDPLATNEKLFF	TGTGCCAGTAGTATAGACCCGCTAGCAACTAATGAAAAACTGTTTTTT
NA	TRBV18	NA	TRBJ2-7	CASSPRGTSYSYEQYF	TGTGCCAGCTCACCACGCGGAACTAGCTATTCCTACGAGCAGTACTTC
NA	TRBV25-1	NA	TRBJ1-1	CASRKSDIGRSEAFF	TGTGCCAGCAGGAAATCGGACATCGGGCGGTCTGAAGCTTTCTTT
NA	TRBV7-2	TRBD1	TRBJ1-1	CASSLGQGAPLNTEAFF	TGTGCCAGCAGCCTCGGACAGGGGGCGCCCCTTAACACTGAAGCTTTCTTT
NA	TRBV4-2	TRBD1	TRBJ1-5	CASSLDTGAGQPQHF	TGTGCCAGCAGCCTTGATACAGGGGCAGGGCAGCCCCAGCATTTT
NA	TRBV5-4	NA	TRBJ1-2	CASSSKGNYGYTF	TGTGCCAGCAGCTCTAAGGGGAACTATGGCTACACCTTC
NA	TRBV6-5	NA	TRBJ1-1	CASSEWTIGTEAFF	TGTGCCAGCAGTGAGTGGACTATTGGGACTGAAGCTTTCTTT
NA	TRBV7-9	NA	TRBJ1-4	CASSLPQGREKLFF	TGTGCCAGCAGCTTACCCCAGGGTCGCGAAAAACTGTTTTTT
few	TRBV5-8	TRBD2	TRBJ2-3	CASSLAGRGASSTDTQYF	TGTGCCAGCAGCTTGGCCGGGCGGGGGGCCTCTAGCACAGATACGCAGTATTTT
NA	TRBV7-8	NA	TRBJ2-3	CASSLGGVGDTQYF	TGTGCCAGCAGCTTAGGGGGAGTGGGTGATACGCAGTATTTT
NA	TRBV27	TRBD1	TRBJ2-7	CASSGAGTGEKGQYF	TGTGCCAGCAGTGGAGCAGGGACAGGGGAAAAGGGGCAGTACTTC
NA	TRBV29-1	NA	TRBJ2-7	CSVAGAGGYEQYF	TGCAGCGTGGCTGGGGCCGGTGGCTACGAGCAGTACTTC